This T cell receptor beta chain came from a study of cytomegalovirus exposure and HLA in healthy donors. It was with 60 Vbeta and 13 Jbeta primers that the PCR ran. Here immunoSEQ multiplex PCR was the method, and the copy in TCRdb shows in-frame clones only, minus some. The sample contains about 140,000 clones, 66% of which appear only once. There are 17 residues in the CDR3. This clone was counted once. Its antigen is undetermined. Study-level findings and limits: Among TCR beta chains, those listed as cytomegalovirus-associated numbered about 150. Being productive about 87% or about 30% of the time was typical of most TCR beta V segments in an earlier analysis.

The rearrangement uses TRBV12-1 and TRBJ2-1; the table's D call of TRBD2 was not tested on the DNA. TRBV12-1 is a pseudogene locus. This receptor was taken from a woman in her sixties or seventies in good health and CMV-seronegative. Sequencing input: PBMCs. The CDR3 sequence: CASSPDSRTSPYNEQFF. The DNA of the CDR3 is TGTGCCAGCAGCCCCGATTCGAGGACTAGTCCCTACAATGAGCAGTTCTTC.